This TCR beta chain emerged from a study of cytomegalovirus exposure and HLA in healthy donors. The study, taken as a whole, reports: Analyzed later, association rates of TCRs varied across HLA loci, with DRB1 most and HLA-C fewest. A later analysis reported that several of the most significant clusters appeared to be linked to common viral pathogens, among them Epstein-Barr virus.

The PCR contained 60 Vbeta and 13 Jbeta primers. TCRdb keeps only in-frame clones here, not all; method: immunoSEQ multiplex PCR. The sample gives about 120,000 clones, about three quarters of which show up once; roughly 8.2% is in the top ten. Points on this clone: Its target is not known.

The CDR3 has 14 amino acids. The germline V gene encodes CDR1 SGHVS and CDR2 FQNEAQ. J lost 4 bases, V lost 5 bases, and 4 bases had no gene match. The clonotype originates from a woman between 40 and 55 years old in good health and CMV-seropositive. Material for sequencing was PBMCs. The chain links TRBV7-8 to TRBJ1-2, with 10 bases lining up with TRBD1. As DNA, the CDR3 is TGTGCCAGCAGCGACAGGGGGCTCGGCTATGGCTACACCTTC. It specifies CASSDRGLGYGYTF.